This is a list of T cell receptor beta chains from one sample in a study of blood T cell repertoires in COVID-19. Generated by immunoSEQ multiplex PCR, the TCRdb table keeps only in-frame clones and is missing some. The table includes about 160,000 clones, approximately 85% detected once. The sequencing sample was made of peripheral blood. Receptor source: a man in his forties with acute or convalescent COVID-19. Both conserved end residues are part of each CDR3. A D gene is named only where the DNA matches it firmly. Clone size is shown for a subset of rows, as once, few, many or a class of expanded clone.

j_gene,v_gene,abundance,d_gene,CDR3nt,CDR3aa
TRBJ1-1,TRBV7-8,.,.,TGTGCCAGCAGCTTAGAACGAGGCGGCCAGGCTTTCTTT,CASSLERGGQAFF
TRBJ2-1,TRBV3-1/TRBV3-2,.,TRBD2,TGTGCCAGCAGCCCCGAGACTAGCGGGGTGGGTGAGCAGTTCTTC,CASSPETSGVGEQFF
TRBJ1-1,TRBV27,once,TRBD1,TGTGCCAGTACCGACAGGGCGAGCACTGAAGCTTTCTTT,CASTDRASTEAFF
TRBJ1-2,TRBV30,.,.,TGTGCCTGGAGTGATCAGCCTCCCGGGGTCGCTGGCTACACCTTC,CAWSDQPPGVAGYTF
TRBJ1-1,TRBV10-3,.,.,TGTGCCATCAGTGAGACAGGGTCCGACACTGAAGCTTTCTTT,CAISETGSDTEAFF
TRBJ1-5,TRBV5-6,many,.,TGTGCCAGCACCAGATACCGGACTTATTATCAGCCCCAGCATTTT,CASTRYRTYYQPQHF
TRBJ1-6,TRBV11-2,.,TRBD1,TGTGCCAGCAGCCACGGGACAGTAAATTCACCCCTCCACTTT,CASSHGTVNSPLHF
TRBJ1-1,TRBV28,.,TRBD1,TGTGCCGGCAGTTACGCCGGGACAGGAGCTTTCTTT,CAGSYAGTGAFF
TRBJ2-7,TRBV9,.,.,TGTGCCAGCAGCGTAGCCGACAGCTCCTACGAGCAGTACTTC,CASSVADSSYEQYF
TRBJ2-7,TRBV19,few,TRBD1,TGTGCCAGTAGTATAGGACAGGGGGGCTACGAGCAGTACTTC,CASSIGQGGYEQYF
TRBJ2-5,TRBV10-1,.,.,TGCGCCAGCAGTGGAAACTACCAAGAGACCCAGTACTTC,CASSGNYQETQYF
TRBJ2-3,TRBV5-4,.,.,TGTGCCAGCAGCTTGCCACAGCTCGGCACAGATACGCAGTATTTT,CASSLPQLGTDTQYF
TRBJ1-1,TRBV11-2,.,TRBD1,TGTGCCAGCAGCTCAGGGGGATTTGAAGCTTTCTTT,CASSSGGFEAFF
TRBJ1-4,TRBV10-3,.,TRBD1,TGTGCCATCAGTGAGACACCGGGACAGGGTGTTGAAAAACTGTTTTTT,CAISETPGQGVEKLFF
TRBJ1-2,TRBV5-6,.,.,TGTGCCAGCAGCTTGGAGGAGCGGACCGTGGGCTATGGCTACACCTTC,CASSLEERTVGYGYTF
TRBJ2-2,TRBV5-1,.,.,TGCGCCAGCAGCTTAAGCGGGTTCTCGAACACCGGGGAGCTGTTTTTT,CASSLSGFSNTGELFF
TRBJ2-5,TRBV11-2,.,TRBD2,TGTGCCAGCAGCTTAGAGCCCGGGGGGGCAGGGGAGACCCAGTACTTC,CASSLEPGGAGETQYF
TRBJ1-5,TRBV27,.,.,TGTGCCAGCAGTTTAACGGGTGGTCAGCCCCAGCATTTT,CASSLTGGQPQHF
TRBJ1-5,TRBV6-1,.,TRBD1,TGTGCCAGCAGTGTTCCCGGGACAGGGCTGGCCAATCAGCCCCAGCATTTT,CASSVPGTGLANQPQHF
TRBJ1-1,TRBV6-6,.,.,TGTGCCAGCAGTCCCCGACAGAACACTGAAGCTTTCTTT,CASSPRQNTEAFF